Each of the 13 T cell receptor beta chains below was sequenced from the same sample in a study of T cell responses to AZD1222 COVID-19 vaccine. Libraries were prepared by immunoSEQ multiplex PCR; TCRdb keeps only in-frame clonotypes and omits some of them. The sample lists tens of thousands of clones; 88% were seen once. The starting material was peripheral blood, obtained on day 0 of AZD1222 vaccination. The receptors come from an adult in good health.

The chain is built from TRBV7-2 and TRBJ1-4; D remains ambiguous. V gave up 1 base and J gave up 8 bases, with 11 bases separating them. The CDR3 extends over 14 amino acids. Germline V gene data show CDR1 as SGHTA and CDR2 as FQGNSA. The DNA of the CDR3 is TGTGCCAGCAGCTTAGATCCCAAGAGGGAAAAACTGTTTTTT. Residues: CASSLDPKREKLFF. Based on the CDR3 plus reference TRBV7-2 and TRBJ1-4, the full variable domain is GAGVSQSPSNKVTEKGKDVELRCDPISGHTALYWYRQSLGQGLEFLIYFQGNSAPDKSGLPSDRFSAERTGGSVSTLTIQRTQQEDSAVYLCASSLDPKREKLFFGSGTQLSVL.

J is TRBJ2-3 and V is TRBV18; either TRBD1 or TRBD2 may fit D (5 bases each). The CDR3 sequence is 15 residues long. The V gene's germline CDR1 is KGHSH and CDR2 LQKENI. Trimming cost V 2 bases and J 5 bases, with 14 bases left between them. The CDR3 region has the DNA TGTGCCAGCTCACCATCCAGGGCGGGCAGAGATACGCAGTATTTT. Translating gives CASSPSRAGRDTQYF.

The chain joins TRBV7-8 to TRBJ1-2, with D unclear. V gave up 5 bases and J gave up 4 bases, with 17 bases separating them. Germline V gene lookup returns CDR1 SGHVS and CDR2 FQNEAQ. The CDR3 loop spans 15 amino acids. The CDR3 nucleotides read TGTGCCAGCAGCCTGTATACGCTCCGCACCTATGGCTACACCTTC. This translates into CASSLYTLRTYGYTF.

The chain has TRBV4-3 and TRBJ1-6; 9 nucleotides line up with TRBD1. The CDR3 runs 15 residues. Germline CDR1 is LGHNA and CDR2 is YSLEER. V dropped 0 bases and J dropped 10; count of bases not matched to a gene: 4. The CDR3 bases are TGCGCCAGCAGCCAAGAGGGGACAGGGCAATCACCCCTCCACTTT. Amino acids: CASSQEGTGQSPLHF.

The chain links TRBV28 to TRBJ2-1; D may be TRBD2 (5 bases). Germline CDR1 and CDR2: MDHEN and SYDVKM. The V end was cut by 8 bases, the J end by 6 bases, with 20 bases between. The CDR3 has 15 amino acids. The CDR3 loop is CASFFRGSLPNEQFF. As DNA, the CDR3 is TGTGCCAGCTTCTTTCGGGGTTCCCTTCCCAATGAGCAGTTCTTC.

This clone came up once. The CDR3 nucleotides are TGTGCCAGCAGACCTAACAGGGGAGAGACCCAGTACTTC. It specifies CASRPNRGETQYF. J is TRBJ2-5 and V is TRBV12-3 or TRBV12-4, with 7 bases fitting TRBD1. This CDR3 comprises 13 residues. After removal of 6 bases from V and 4 bases from J, the junction contained 5 bases not matched to a gene.

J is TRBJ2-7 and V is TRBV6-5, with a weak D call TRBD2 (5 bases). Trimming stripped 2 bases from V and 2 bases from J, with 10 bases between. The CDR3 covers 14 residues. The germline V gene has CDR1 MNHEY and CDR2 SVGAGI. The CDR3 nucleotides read TGTGCCAGCAGTTACGCCCCGGAGGCCTACGAGCAGTACTTC. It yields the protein CASSYAPEAYEQYF.

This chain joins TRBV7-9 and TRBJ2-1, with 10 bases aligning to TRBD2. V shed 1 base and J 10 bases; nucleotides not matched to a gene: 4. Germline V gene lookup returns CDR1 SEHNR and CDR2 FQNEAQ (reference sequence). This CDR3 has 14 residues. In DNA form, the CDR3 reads TGTGCCAGCAGCTTAGGTAATAGCGGGGGGGAGCAGTTCTTC. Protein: CASSLGNSGGEQFF.

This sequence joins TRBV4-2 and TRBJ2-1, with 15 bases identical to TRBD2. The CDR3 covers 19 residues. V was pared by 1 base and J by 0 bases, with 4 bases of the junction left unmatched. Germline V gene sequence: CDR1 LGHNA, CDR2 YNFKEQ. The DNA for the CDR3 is TGTGCCAGCAGCCAAGGGACTAGCGGGGGGGTCAGCTCCTACAATGAGCAGTTCTTC. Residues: CASSQGTSGGVSSYNEQFF.

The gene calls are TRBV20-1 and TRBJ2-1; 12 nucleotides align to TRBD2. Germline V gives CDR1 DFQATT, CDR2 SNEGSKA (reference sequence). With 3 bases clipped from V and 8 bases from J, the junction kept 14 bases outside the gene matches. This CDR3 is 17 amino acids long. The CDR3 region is CSASLGGLAGSHDEQFF. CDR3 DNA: TGCAGTGCTAGTCTCGGTGGACTAGCGGGGAGCCACGATGAGCAGTTCTTC.

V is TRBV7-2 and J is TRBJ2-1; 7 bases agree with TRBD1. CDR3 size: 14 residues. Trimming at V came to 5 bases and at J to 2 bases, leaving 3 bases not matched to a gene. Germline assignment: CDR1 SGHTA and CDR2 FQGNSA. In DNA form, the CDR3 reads TGTGCCAGCAGCCAACAGGGGACCTACAATGAGCAGTTCTTC. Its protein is CASSQQGTYNEQFF.

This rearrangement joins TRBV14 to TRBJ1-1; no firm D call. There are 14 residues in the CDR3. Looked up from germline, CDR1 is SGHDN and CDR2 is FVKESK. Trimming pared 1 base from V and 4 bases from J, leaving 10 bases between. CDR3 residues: CASSQGFGSTEAFF. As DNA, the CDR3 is TGTGCCAGCAGCCAAGGGTTTGGGAGCACTGAAGCTTTCTTT.

The CDR3 region is CASSIHRGRGTDTQYF. The CDR3 DNA follows: TGTGCCAGCAGTATCCACAGGGGGCGAGGGACAGATACGCAGTATTTT. The chain uses TRBV28 and TRBJ2-3; 9 bases agree with TRBD1. The junction had 9 bases not matched to a gene; V was cut back by 5 bases and J by 3 bases. The CDR3 runs 16 residues. The germline CDR1 and CDR2 sequences are MDHEN and SYDVKM.